A few counts support the clone carrying this T cell receptor beta chain. This sample is drawn from a study of beta chain features in type 1 diabetes. Study-level information: All samples together contributed 107,917,701 sorted cells for examination.

Donors underwent one heparinised blood draw, 95 to 150 mL on average. The isolated RNA, all of it, was reverse transcribed, so expressed TCRB transcripts were what got sequenced. Assay used: immunoSEQ multiplex PCR; TCRdb lists only in-frame clones, some missing. The data contain hundreds of thousands of clones, about a sixth of them singletons. This CDR3 has 17 residues. Trimming took off 5 bases at V and 2 bases at J, with 20 bases between the two ends. Looked up from germline, CDR1 is LNHNV and CDR2 is YYDKDF (reference sequence). The chain combines TRBV15 with TRBJ2-3, with D tentatively TRBD1 (5 bases). The material sequenced was naive CD4+ T cells from blood. This clonotype was obtained from a woman younger than 35 in good health. The CDR3 DNA is TGTGCCACCAGCCGACGACAGTTCTTGGCAGTCACAGATACGCAGTATTTT. This sequence encodes CATSRRQFLAVTDTQYF.